One and the same sample provided the 6 T cell receptor beta chains below, sequenced in a study of B cell selection in AIRE deficiency. Sequencing used immunoSEQ multiplex PCR; TCRdb keeps in-frame clones, though not all of them. Counted here are 20,000 to 30,000 clones, roughly 90% occurring once; the ten biggest clones make up about 1%. Regulatory T cells were sorted as CD4+CD25hiCD127low/negative cells. Input material: CD4+CD25+ Tregs sorted from PBMCs. The receptor set was obtained from a human donor in good health.

This clone was detected only once. The gene calls are TRBV5-1 and TRBJ2-2; D is tentatively TRBD1 or TRBD2 (7 bases each). CDR1 and CDR2 from the germline V gene are SGHRS and YFSETQ. CDR3 length: 14 amino acids. V was shortened by 4 bases and J by 5 bases, with 12 bases between the two germline ends. CDR3 loop: CASSRQGGTGELFF. The CDR3 bases are TGCGCCAGCAGCCGACAGGGAGGGACCGGGGAGCTGTTTTTT.

The CDR3 DNA is TGCACCAGCAGGCAATCCCCACTAGCGCAATTCACAGATACGCAGTATTTT. Residues: CTSRQSPLAQFTDTQYF. This rearrangement joins TRBV1 to TRBJ2-3; the table's D call, TRBD2, has no DNA check behind it. TRBV1 is listed as a pseudogene. This CDR3 region has 17 residues.

The V and J genes are TRBV27 and TRBJ2-7, with D tentatively TRBD1 or TRBD2 (5 bases each). This CDR3 spans 16 amino acids. Germline V lookup: CDR1 MNHEY, CDR2 SMNVEV (reference sequence). Trimming took 1 base from V and 2 from J, leaving 15 bases between them. The CDR3 here is CASSLCLRDPAYEQYF. The DNA for the CDR3 is TGTGCCAGCAGTTTATGTCTCCGGGACCCAGCCTACGAGCAGTACTTC.

The gene calls are TRBV2 and TRBJ2-1; possibly TRBD2 for D (7 bases). The germline V gene encodes CDR1 SNHLY and CDR2 FYNNEI. The CDR3 length is 15 residues. V was shortened by 5 bases and J by 4 bases, with 15 bases between the two germline ends. The CDR3 nucleotides are TGTGCCAGCAGTATAGGGGGGGGACCATACAATGAGCAGTTCTTC. Translating gives CASSIGGGPYNEQFF.

The V call is TRBV4-1, the J call TRBJ1-6; no firm D call. The germline V gene encodes CDR1 MGHRA and CDR2 YSYEKL. With 1 base removed from V and 8 bases from J, the gap between germline ends came to 12 bases. CDR3 length equals 15 residues. The CDR3 loop is CASSQAGLDYSPLHF. In DNA form, the CDR3 reads TGCGCCAGCAGCCAAGCAGGACTGGATTATTCACCCCTCCACTTT.

V usage is TRBV5-1 and J usage is TRBJ2-1; 9 bases fit TRBD1. The CDR3 extends over 14 amino acids. V lost 3 bases, J lost 9 bases, and 7 bases stayed unmatched. The V gene's germline CDR1 is SGHRS and CDR2 YFSETQ. CDR3 in DNA: TGCGCCAGCAGCTCCCGGGACAGGGAGGGTGAGCAGTTCTTC. It is translated as CASSSRDREGEQFF.